This T cell receptor beta chain was found in a study of T cell repertoires in aging, cancer and after chemotherapy. Looking at the study overall: Donor ages fell into six groups from 30 or younger up to 70 or older.

Peripheral blood genomic DNA, not sorted cells or RNA, was the template. There are 14 residues in the CDR3. V lost 3 bases and J lost 2, with 14 bases in between. Germline V gene data show CDR1 as GTSNPN and CDR2 as SVGIG (reference sequence). Study findings and constraints: Age-matched healthy donors had significantly more diverse, less clonal blood TCR repertoires than untreated cancer patients. In each cancer cohort, median generation probability increased across chemotherapy, suggesting thymic output rebounded. In cancer patients, declining TCR diversity with age involved lost richness and lost evenness.

Multiplex touch-down PCR with TRB-A/B primers amplified rearranged V-D-J TRB sequences. Using its own MiXCR run on the multiplex PCR reads, TCRdb lists one record per CDR3 protein. The data hold approximately 4,300 distinct CDR3 sequences, with roughly 27% observed a single time. This clonotype was seen more than once but under ten times. No antigen is known for it. This TCR was recovered from a human donor in good health. V and J are TRBV30 and TRBJ2-7; D is unclear. Sequencing was done on a sample of blood. The CDR3 reads CAWSPLMLAYEQYF. The CDR3 nucleotides read TGTGCCTGGAGCCCCCTGATGCTTGCCTACGAGCAGTACTTC. Full variable domain (rest looked up from reference TRBV30 and TRBJ2-7): SQTIHQWPATLVQPVGSPLSLECTVEGTSNPNLYWYRQAAGRGLQLLFYSVGIGQISSEVPQNLSASRPQDRQFILSSKKLLLSDSGFYLCAWSPLMLAYEQYFGPGTRLTVT.